The clone carrying this TCR beta chain was seen only once. The junction departs from the called germline gene at one end, perhaps through a read error. The sample is drawn from a study of blood T cell repertoires in COVID-19. Across the study: Whether acute or convalescent, the COVID-19 samples came from the United States, Italy and Spain. In each case, the material was cDNA or gDNA derived from T cells, B-cell-depleted T cells, or PBMCs.

The length of the CDR3 is 14 residues. Looked up from germline, CDR1 is SGHDT and CDR2 is YYEEEE. Per the original methods: It was from reference gene primer amplification that nucleated cell counts were estimated. Some clones are missing from TCRdb's copy, which holds only in-frame ones; the method was immunoSEQ multiplex PCR. The V and J calls and clone size come from that table; D and trimming were worked out from the DNA. The table has approximately 260,000 clones, 75% to 85% seen once. This rearrangement joins TRBV5-6 to TRBJ2-7; TRBD1 might be the D (6 bases). Sequencing input: peripheral blood. The receptor was derived from a woman aged 55-69 years with active or convalescent COVID-19. The CDR3 DNA sequence: TGTGCCAGCAGCTTGGGGGTGGGACAAGAAAAACCGGGGTTC. It yields the protein CASSLGVGQEKPGF.